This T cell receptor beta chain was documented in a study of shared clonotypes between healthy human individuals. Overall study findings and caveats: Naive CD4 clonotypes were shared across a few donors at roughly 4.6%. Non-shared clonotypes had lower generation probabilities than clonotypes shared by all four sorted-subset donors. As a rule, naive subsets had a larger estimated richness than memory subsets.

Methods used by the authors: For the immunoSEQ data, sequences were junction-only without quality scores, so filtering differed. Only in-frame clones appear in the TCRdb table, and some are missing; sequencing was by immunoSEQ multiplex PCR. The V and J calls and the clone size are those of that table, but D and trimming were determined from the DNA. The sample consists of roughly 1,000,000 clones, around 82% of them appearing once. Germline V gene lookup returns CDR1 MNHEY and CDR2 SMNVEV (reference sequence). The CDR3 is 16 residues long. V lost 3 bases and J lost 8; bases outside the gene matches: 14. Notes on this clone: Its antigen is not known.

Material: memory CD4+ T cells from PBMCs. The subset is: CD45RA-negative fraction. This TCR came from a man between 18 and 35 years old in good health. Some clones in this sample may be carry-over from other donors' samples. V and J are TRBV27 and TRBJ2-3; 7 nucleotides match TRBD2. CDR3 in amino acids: CASSLSASGGGSTQYF. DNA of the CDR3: TGTGCCAGCAGTTTGTCGGCTAGCGGAGGAGGTAGTACGCAGTATTTT.